Shown below are 28 T cell receptor beta chains from a single sample sequenced in a study of T cell repertoires in cytomegalovirus infection. TCRdb independently ran MiXCR on the reads; one entry per CDR3 protein. The sample holds around 260,000 distinct CDR3 sequences, around 8.7% seen once. Sequences were obtained from PBMCs. The receptor source for this set is a human donor in good health (CMV status not recorded). Some clones in this sample may be carry-over from other donors' samples.

The table lists this clonotype with many counts. The rearrangement joins TRBV11-3 to TRBJ1-1, with a weak D call TRBD1 (5 bases). Germline lookup yields CDR1 SGHNT and CDR2 YENEEA. Trimming shortened V by 0 bases and J by 2 bases, and 7 bases separated the two germline ends. This CDR3 is built from 14 residues. The CDR3 coding sequence is TGTGCCAGCAGCTTAGATTGGGGCAACACTGAAGCTTTCTTT. It is translated as CASSLDWGNTEAFF.

This clonotype was seen ten or more times. This chain connects TRBV7-2 to TRBJ2-1, with 7 bases identical to TRBD2. This CDR3 region has 16 residues. V shed 7 bases and J 6 bases; nucleotides not matched to a gene: 15. CDR1 is SGHTA, CDR2 FQGNSA, per germline. The CDR3 sequence is CASTGTAGGRRNEQFF. The CDR3 DNA sequence: TGTGCCAGCACAGGTACTGCCGGCGGGAGACGCAATGAGCAGTTCTTC.

The chain links TRBV7-9 to TRBJ1-1; possible D gene TRBD1, 6 bases. CDR1 is SEHNR and CDR2 is FQNEAQ in the germline V gene (reference sequence). Trimming took off 7 bases at V and 1 base at J, with 16 bases between the two ends. The CDR3 sequence is 15 residues long. CDR3 region: CASTPGGGKNTEAFF. DNA of the CDR3: TGTGCCAGCACCCCCGGAGGGGGGAAGAACACTGAAGCTTTCTTT.

The chain couples TRBV5-1 to TRBJ1-5; a weak D match, TRBD1 (5 bases). The CDR3 loop spans 13 amino acids. Germline lookup yields CDR1 SGHRS and CDR2 YFSETQ. V was pared by 4 bases and J by 5 bases, with 10 bases between. CDR3 in DNA: TGCGCCAGCAGCCATCAGGGTGATCAGCCCCAGCATTTT. Encoded protein: CASSHQGDQPQHF. The whole variable domain, filled in from reference TRBV5-1 and TRBJ1-5, reads KAGVTQTPRYLIKTRGQQVTLSCSPISGHRSVSWYQQTPGQGLQFLFEYFSETQRNKGNFPGRFSGRQFSNSRSEMNVSTLELGDSALYLCASSHQGDQPQHFGDGTRLSIL.

This clonotype was counted ten times or more. This sequence joins TRBV7-2 and TRBJ2-5, with a tentative D call TRBD2 (6 bases). The germline V and J ends were trimmed by 8 bases and 3 bases, with 19 bases remaining between them. The germline V gene encodes CDR1 SGHTA and CDR2 FQGNSA. The CDR3 consists of 15 residues. For the CDR3, the DNA is TGTGCCAGCGGGCCAGGCGGGAACTTTGAAGAGACCCAGTACTTC. It codes for CASGPGGNFEETQYF.

Points on this clonotype: It may be a read error: a sequence one base away is much more abundant. This CDR3 is missing its conserved last phenylalanine or tryptophan, likely due to a read error. The V and J genes are TRBV6-8 and TRBJ1-2; 7 positions agree with TRBD1. This CDR3 comprises 16 residues. The germline CDR1 and CDR2 sequences are MNHGY and SAAAGT. J was trimmed by 4 bases and V by 0 bases; bases with no gene match: 8. The CDR3 loop is CASSYSGETGVYGYTC. The CDR3 DNA is TGTGCCAGCAGTTACTCCGGAGAAACAGGGGTCTATGGCTACACCTGC.

This clonotype was detected many times. This chain links TRBV7-2 with TRBJ2-2; 8 nucleotides line up with TRBD2. Germline V gene sequence: CDR1 SGHTA, CDR2 FQGNSA. The CDR3 has 17 residues. Trimming removed 5 bases from V and 6 bases from J; junction bases left unmatched: 14. CDR3 DNA: TGTGCCAGCAGCCCCCCGCGGGCGGGGGGAAACCCCGGGGAGCTGTTTTTT. As protein: CASSPPRAGGNPGELFF. Complete variable domain (other parts from reference TRBV7-2 and TRBJ2-2): GAGVSQSPSNKVTEKGKDVELRCDPISGHTALYWYRQSLGQGLEFLIYFQGNSAPDKSGLPSDRFSAERTGGSVSTLTIQRTQQEDSAVYLCASSPPRAGGNPGELFFGEGSRLTVL.

This clonotype was seen a handful of times. The V call is TRBV19, the J call TRBJ2-1; TRBD2 aligns across 9 bases. J lost 9 bases, V lost 4 bases, and 10 bases had no gene match. Germline V lookup: CDR1 LNHDA, CDR2 SQIVND (reference sequence). The CDR3 sequence is 15 residues long. The CDR3 bases are TGTGCCAGTAGTAGGAGCGGGAGGTCGGACACTGAGCAGTTCTTC. Translation: CASSRSGRSDTEQFF.

In its sample, this clonotype was seen a few times. The rearrangement joins TRBV28 to TRBJ2-7; D perhaps matches TRBD2 (5 bases). From germline, CDR1 is MDHEN and CDR2 SYDVKM. The length of the CDR3 is 12 residues. V lost 6 bases to trimming and J lost 3 bases, with 9 bases between them. For the CDR3, the DNA is TGTGCCAGCAGGACTACACGCTACGAGCAGTACTTC. It specifies CASRTTRYEQYF.

This sequence joins TRBV28 and TRBJ1-1; D gene uncertain. The V end was cut by 5 bases, the J end by 0 bases, with 10 bases between. CDR1 and CDR2 from the germline V gene are MDHEN and SYDVKM. The CDR3 consists of 14 residues. The DNA for the CDR3 is TGTGCCAGCAGTCTCCCAGTAATGAACACTGAAGCTTTCTTT. Amino acids: CASSLPVMNTEAFF. The whole variable domain, remainder taken from reference TRBV28 and TRBJ1-1, is DVKVTQSSRYLVKRTGEKVFLECVQDMDHENMFWYRQDPGLGLRLIYFSYDVKMKEKGDIPEGYSVSREKKERFSLILESASTNQTSMYLCASSLPVMNTEAFFGQGTRLTVV.

This clonotype was counted many times. V usage is TRBV7-9 and J usage is TRBJ2-1, with TRBD2 matching over 9 bases. CDR3 length: 16 amino acids. Germline V gene lookup returns CDR1 SEHNR and CDR2 FQNEAQ (reference sequence). Trimming removed 1 base from V and 5 bases from J; junction bases left unmatched: 6. The CDR3 loop is CASSLVGGGGHNEQFF. The CDR3 bases are TGTGCCAGCAGCTTAGTTGGCGGGGGGGGACACAATGAGCAGTTCTTC. The full variable domain, with the rest looked up from reference TRBV7-9 and TRBJ2-1, is DTGVSQNPRHKITKRGQNVTFRCDPISEHNRLYWYRQTLGQGPEFLTYFQNEAQLEKSRLLSDRFSAERPKGSFSTLEIQRTEQGDSAMYLCASSLVGGGGHNEQFFGPGTRLTVL.

This clonotype was detected many times. The CDR3 DNA is TGTGCCAGCAGCTTAGCGGGAGTGGCCTACAATGAGCAGTTCTTC. Translating it yields CASSLAGVAYNEQFF. The J gene is TRBJ2-1, the V gene TRBV7-2; maybe TRBD2 (5 bases). The V end lost 0 bases, the J end lost 2 bases, and 8 bases lay between the germline ends. CDR3 length: 15 amino acids. CDR1 SGHTA and CDR2 FQGNSA come from the germline V gene.

This clonotype was recorded many times. V usage is TRBV5-5 and J usage is TRBJ2-1; D unclear. V was shortened by 4 bases and J by 10 bases, with 12 bases between the two germline ends. CDR1 is SGHKS, CDR2 YYEKEE, per germline (reference sequence). CDR3 length: 12 amino acids. CDR3 in amino acids: CASSAPGFEQFF. The CDR3 region has the DNA TGTGCCAGCAGCGCCCCTGGCTTCGAGCAGTTCTTC.

V gene TRBV29-1 combines with J gene TRBJ1-1; D is ambiguous. CDR1 and CDR2 from the germline V gene are SQVTM and ANQGSEA. This CDR3 spans 12 amino acids. V shed 4 bases and J shed 0 bases, with 6 bases lying between them. The CDR3 DNA follows: TGCAGCGTTGGCAGCGTGAACACTGAAGCTTTCTTT. Protein sequence: CSVGSVNTEAFF.

There are many counts of this clonotype. This chain connects TRBV11-2 to TRBJ1-1; 7 bases line up with TRBD1. This CDR3 region has 17 residues. Per germline, CDR1 SGHAT and CDR2 FQNNGV. V shed 5 bases, J shed 3 bases, and the junction held 15 bases outside the gene matches. CDR3 bases: TGTGCCAGCAGCCCGACAGGGTTAAGAGTAAGGGACACTGAAGCTTTCTTT. Translation gives CASSPTGLRVRDTEAFF.

The genes are TRBV6-2 or TRBV6-3 and TRBJ1-1; D unresolved. This CDR3 contains 15 residues. CDR1 and CDR2 (germline): MNHEY, SVGEGT. The V gene lost 0 bases and the J gene lost 0 bases, with 8 bases spanning the gap. CDR3 loop: CASSYSRRLNTEAFF. CDR3 nucleotides: TGTGCCAGCAGTTACTCGAGGAGATTGAACACTGAAGCTTTCTTT.

The chain uses TRBV6-5 and TRBJ2-3, with D maybe TRBD2 (5 bases). The CDR3 totals 15 residues. V shed 4 bases and J shed 2 bases, with 13 bases lying between them. CDR1 is MNHEY and CDR2 is SVGAGI in the germline V gene. The CDR3 reads CASSSRGLLTDTQYF. DNA of the CDR3: TGTGCCAGCAGTTCCCGCGGACTTCTCACAGATACGCAGTATTTT.

In this sample, this clonotype turned up many times. The chain links TRBV7-8 to TRBJ2-7; 10 positions agree with TRBD2. Trimming took 2 bases from V and 2 from J; bases not matched to a gene: 3. Per germline, CDR1 SGHVS and CDR2 FQNEAQ. The CDR3 runs 15 residues. The CDR3 DNA reads TGTGCCAGCAGCTTAACTAGCGGGGCAACCTACGAGCAGTACTTC. Translating it yields CASSLTSGATYEQYF.

This clonotype was recorded a few times. The CDR3 DNA reads as TGCAGTGCTAGAGATCTCGGGGGGCCCGTCGGAGAGACCCAGTACTTC. Its protein is CSARDLGGPVGETQYF. This sequence joins TRBV20-1 and TRBJ2-5; the D gene is possibly TRBD2 (7 bases). CDR3 length: 16 amino acids. The V gene's germline CDR1 is DFQATT and CDR2 SNEGSKA (reference sequence). Trimming took 0 bases from V and 4 from J, leaving 18 bases between them.

This clonotype was detected many times. The genes are TRBV29-1 and TRBJ1-2; D is undetermined. There are 13 residues in the CDR3. V was clipped by 7 bases and J by 0 bases, with 12 bases between them. The germline V gene has CDR1 SQVTM and CDR2 ANQGSEA. CDR3 residues: CSAPISANYGYTF. The CDR3 DNA reads TGCAGCGCCCCGATCTCCGCTAACTATGGCTACACCTTC.

J is TRBJ1-4 and V is TRBV3-1, with a possible D match to TRBD1 (5 bases). V gave up 0 bases and J gave up 5 bases, with 13 bases separating them. Germline CDR1 and CDR2: LGHDT and YNNKEL (reference sequence). CDR3 size: 16 residues. The CDR3 nucleotides are TGTGCCAGCAGCCAAGAAGGAAACAGACAGAATGAAAAACTGTTTTTT. It is translated as CASSQEGNRQNEKLFF.

The table lists this clonotype with a few counts. The V call is TRBV6-2 or TRBV6-3, the J call TRBJ2-4; TRBD1 aligns across 7 bases. CDR1 and CDR2 from the germline V gene are MNHEY and SVGEGT. J gave up 5 bases and V 6 bases, and 10 bases lay outside the gene matches. The CDR3 contains 15 residues. The CDR3 sequence is CASSSGQAYENIQYF. The CDR3 region has the DNA TGTGCCAGCAGCTCTGGACAGGCCTATGAAAACATTCAGTACTTC.

This clonotype has a count of ten or more. The chain combines TRBV12-3 or TRBV12-4 with TRBJ1-1, with D perhaps TRBD1 (6 bases). V was clipped by 7 bases and J by 5 bases, with 20 bases between them. The CDR3 spans 15 residues. The CDR3 protein is CASTPRGGARTEAFF. The CDR3, as DNA: TGTGCCAGCACCCCACGGGGGGGGGCGAGAACTGAAGCTTTCTTT.

This clonotype was found many times. V is TRBV6-2 or TRBV6-3 and J is TRBJ1-1, with D unclear. V was shortened by 6 bases and J by 1 base, with 12 bases between the two germline ends. CDR3 length: 14 residues. Germline V gene sequence: CDR1 MNHEY, CDR2 SVGEGT. The CDR3 here is CASRDSRRNTEAFF. CDR3 in DNA: TGTGCCAGCAGAGATTCGCGGCGGAACACTGAAGCTTTCTTT.

The table lists this clonotype with a few counts. The CDR3 protein is CASSQGTDSYEQYF. CDR3 sequence (DNA): TGCGCCAGCAGTCAAGGGACAGACTCCTACGAGCAGTACTTC. The genes are TRBV23-1 and TRBJ2-7, with TRBD1 matching over 7 bases. TRBV23-1 is marked as an open reading frame, function uncertain. With V trimmed by 2 bases and J by 0 bases, 1 base remained unmatched. This CDR3 region has 14 residues.

This clonotype showed up many times. The V gene is TRBV7-2, the J gene TRBJ1-6; the match to TRBD1 covers 10 bases. The CDR3 contains 15 residues. From germline, CDR1 is SGHTA and CDR2 FQGNSA. With V trimmed by 6 bases and J by 6 bases, 5 bases remained unmatched. DNA of the CDR3: TGTGCCAGCAGGACAGGGGGCTCCGGTAATTCACCCCTCCACTTT. Translation gives CASRTGGSGNSPLHF.

This clonotype was seen at least ten times. V usage is TRBV11-2 and J usage is TRBJ2-1, with D unclear. Germline V gene sequence: CDR1 SGHAT, CDR2 FQNNGV. V was cut by 5 bases and J by 9 bases, with 8 bases left in between. The CDR3 is 11 residues long. CDR3: CASSLAGEQFF. CDR3 DNA: TGTGCCAGCAGCCTGGCCGGTGAGCAGTTCTTC.

This clonotype was picked up many times. Here the CDR3 DNA reads TGTGCCAGCAGCTTTCGGACAGGGGAGGGCATTCAGTACTTC. Residues: CASSFRTGEGIQYF. The rearrangement joins TRBV7-2 to TRBJ2-4; 9 nucleotides agree with TRBD1. The CDR3 spans 14 residues. Germline V gene data show CDR1 as SGHTA and CDR2 as FQGNSA. V trimming: 3 bases; J trimming: 9 bases; junction bases outside the gene matches: 6.